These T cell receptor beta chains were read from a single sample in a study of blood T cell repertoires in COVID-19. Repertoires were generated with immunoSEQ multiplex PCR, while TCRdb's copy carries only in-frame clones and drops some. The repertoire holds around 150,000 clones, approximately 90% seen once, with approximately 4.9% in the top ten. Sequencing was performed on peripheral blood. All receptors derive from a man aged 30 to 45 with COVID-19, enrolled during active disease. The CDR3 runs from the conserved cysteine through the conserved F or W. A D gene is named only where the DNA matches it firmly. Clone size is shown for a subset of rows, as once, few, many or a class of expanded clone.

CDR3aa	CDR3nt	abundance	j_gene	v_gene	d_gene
CASKLQAQSEKLFF	TGTGCCAGCAAGTTACAGGCGCAGTCTGAAAAACTGTTTTTT	.	TRBJ1-4	TRBV6-5	.
CASSQEAQLSYEQYF	TGTGCCAGCAGCCAAGAGGCCCAGTTATCCTACGAGCAGTACTTC	few	TRBJ2-7	TRBV4-2	.
CASSPPTSSGNTIYF	TGTGCCAGCTCACCACCAACGAGCTCTGGAAACACCATATATTTT	.	TRBJ1-3	TRBV18	.
CASRLAPQGWDSNQPQHF	TGTGCAAGTCGCTTAGCCCCTCAGGGCTGGGATAGCAATCAGCCCCAGCATTTT	once	TRBJ1-5	TRBV12-2	.
CASSLNDRRNGYTF	TGTGCCAGCAGCTTAAATGACAGGAGGAATGGCTACACCTTC	.	TRBJ1-2	TRBV7-9	.
CASRRGLADSPLHF	TGTGCCAGCAGAAGGGGCCTGGCGGATTCACCCCTCCACTTT	.	TRBJ1-6	TRBV7-2	.
CASSTLRQGSYNEQFF	TGTGCCAGTAGTACTCTCAGACAGGGATCCTACAATGAGCAGTTCTTC	.	TRBJ2-1	TRBV19	TRBD1
CASSQEEGGQDIYEQYF	TGCGCCAGCAGCCAAGAGGAGGGGGGACAGGATATCTACGAGCAGTACTTC	.	TRBJ2-7	TRBV4-1	TRBD1
CASSFRLAGGGGADTQYF	TGTGCCAGCAGCTTTCGACTAGCGGGGGGAGGGGGAGCAGATACGCAGTATTTT	.	TRBJ2-3	TRBV3-1/TRBV3-2	TRBD2
CASNIPGQGTDTQYF	TGTGCCAGCAATATCCCGGGACAGGGCACAGATACGCAGTATTTT	.	TRBJ2-3	TRBV2	TRBD1
CASSFDRLPVQPQHF	TGTGCCAGCAGCTTCGACAGACTCCCCGTTCAGCCCCAGCATTTT	.	TRBJ1-5	TRBV5-4	.
CASSPQDYAGKNIQYF	TGTGCCAGCTCACCACAGGACTACGCGGGTAAAAACATTCAGTACTTC	.	TRBJ2-4	TRBV18	.
CASSLSAGNQETQYF	TGTGCCAGCAGTTTATCAGCGGGGAACCAAGAGACCCAGTACTTC	.	TRBJ2-5	TRBV27	TRBD2
CASSLGQGSSGNTIYF	TGTGCCAGCTCTCTCGGACAGGGGTCCTCTGGAAACACCATATATTTT	.	TRBJ1-3	TRBV18	TRBD1
CASSSDSSTDTQYF	TGTGCCAGCAGTTCGGACAGCTCCACAGATACGCAGTATTTT	.	TRBJ2-3	TRBV27	.
CASSPTGGTWDTEAFF	TGTGCCAGCAGCCCAACAGGGGGCACTTGGGACACTGAAGCTTTCTTT	.	TRBJ1-1	TRBV9	TRBD1